This T cell receptor (beta chain) was sequenced in a study of neurological immune-mediated disorders. Germline assignment: CDR1 LGHDT and CDR2 YNNKEL (reference sequence). The V end lost 4 bases, the J end lost 0 bases, and 18 bases lay between the germline ends. CDR3 length: 17 amino acids. The authors made cDNA by 5'RACE with 10-nucleotide random UMIs. TCRdb re-analysed the 5' RACE reads in MiXCR, keeping a single row per CDR3 protein. The table includes about 55,000 distinct CDR3 sequences, under 5% detected once. This clonotype came up many times. The origin of this receptor is a middle-aged woman with multiple sclerosis. The sample comprised CD4+ T cells from blood. The gene calls are TRBV3-1 and TRBJ1-2, with TRBD1 as a possible D gene (5 bases). CDR3 in DNA: TGTGCCAGCAGCCTCCGGGTCGTGAGGGGTTCTAACTATGGCTACACCTTC. Its translation is CASSLRVVRGSNYGYTF.